This T cell receptor beta chain was retrieved from a study of radiotherapy plus CTLA-4 blockade in lung cancer. Data came from immunoSEQ multiplex PCR; TCRdb stores just in-frame clones and leaves some out. This sample has about 85,000 clones; approximately 83% occur once, and the top ten carry about 2%. Germline V gene lookup returns CDR1 LGHNA and CDR2 YNFKEQ. The CDR3 loop spans 17 amino acids. The ends were cut back, 2 bases at V and 0 bases at J, with 14 bases in the middle. The receptor comes from a human donor with non-small cell lung cancer who had a partial response to radiotherapy plus ipilimumab. The material was peripheral blood, obtained from a patient treated with radiotherapy plus ipilimumab. This rearrangement joins TRBV4-2 to TRBJ2-1; D might be TRBD1 (6 bases). The CDR3 sequence is CASSQPIRDISYNEQFF. The CDR3 DNA reads TGTGCCAGCAGCCAACCCATCCGGGACATCTCCTACAATGAGCAGTTCTTC.